These T cell receptor beta chains were read from a single sample in a study of control samples from healthy donors and cancer patients. TCRdb's table, derived via immunoSEQ multiplex PCR, lists solely in-frame clones and lacks some. The sample lists about 150,000 clones, over 90% occurring once. Input material: blood. The receptors derive from a man in his forties or fifties in good health. CDR3s include the opening cysteine and the closing phenylalanine or tryptophan. The D gene is left open where the match is weak. Size is omitted from some rows. Given values are once, few, many or a class for expanded clones.

size: .; J: TRBJ2-7; V: TRBV11-2; D: .; CDR3: CASSWADPAWYEQYF; DNA: TGTGCCAGCAGCTGGGCCGACCCCGCCTGGTACGAGCAGTACTTC
size: .; J: TRBJ2-5; V: TRBV9; D: .; CDR3: CASSVAAGWETQYF; DNA: TGTGCCAGCAGCGTAGCAGCCGGGTGGGAGACCCAGTACTTC
size: .; J: TRBJ1-2; V: TRBV27; D: TRBD1; CDR3: CASSFLGTGGKWGYTF; DNA: TGTGCCAGCAGTTTTCTCGGGACAGGGGGCAAGTGGGGCTACACCTTC
size: .; J: TRBJ1-2; V: TRBV18; D: .; CDR3: CASSPSGQGGSDGYTF; DNA: TGTGCCAGCTCACCGTCGGGTCAGGGAGGCTCCGATGGCTACACCTTC
size: once; J: TRBJ2-7; V: TRBV7-9; D: .; CDR3: CASRLDPSTVQYF; DNA: TGTGCCAGCAGATTGGACCCGTCTACGGTGCAGTACTTC
size: .; J: TRBJ2-4; V: TRBV6-1; D: .; CDR3: CASSEPGETKNIQYF; DNA: TGTGCCAGCAGTGAACCGGGGGAAACCAAAAACATTCAGTACTTC
size: .; J: TRBJ2-3; V: TRBV25-1; D: .; CDR3: CASRAGGAQYF; DNA: TGTGCCAGCAGGGCAGGGGGGGCGCAGTATTTT
size: .; J: TRBJ2-7; V: TRBV28; D: .; CDR3: CASRYLDSSYEQYF; DNA: TGTGCCAGCAGGTATTTGGACAGTTCCTACGAGCAGTACTTC
size: once; J: TRBJ2-1; V: TRBV6-2/TRBV6-3; D: TRBD1; CDR3: CASSWRTGYNEQFF; DNA: TGTGCCAGCAGTTGGCGGACAGGCTACAATGAGCAGTTCTTC
size: .; J: TRBJ2-2; V: TRBV2; D: TRBD1; CDR3: CASSGGQGVGELFF; DNA: TGTGCCAGCAGTGGGGGACAGGGTGTCGGGGAGCTGTTTTTT
size: .; J: TRBJ1-5; V: TRBV15; D: .; CDR3: CATSRETNQPQHF; DNA: TGTGCCACCAGCAGGGAAACCAATCAGCCCCAGCATTTT
size: .; J: TRBJ1-2; V: TRBV27; D: .; CDR3: CASGLARWGFNYGYTF; DNA: TGTGCCAGCGGCCTCGCTCGATGGGGGTTTAACTATGGCTACACCTTC
size: .; J: TRBJ2-1; V: TRBV3-1/TRBV3-2; D: TRBD2; CDR3: CASSPEERELYNEQFF; DNA: TGTGCCAGCAGCCCCGAGGAGCGGGAGTTATACAATGAGCAGTTCTTC
size: .; J: TRBJ2-1; V: TRBV9; D: .; CDR3: CASSGGPGGLYNEQFF; DNA: TGTGCCAGCAGCGGGGGACCAGGAGGTCTATACAATGAGCAGTTCTTC
size: .; J: TRBJ2-6; V: TRBV11-2; D: .; CDR3: CASSLREPGANVLTF; DNA: TGTGCCAGCAGCTTACGGGAGCCCGGGGCCAACGTCCTGACTTTC
size: few; J: TRBJ1-4; V: TRBV6-5; D: .; CDR3: CASSYSQGNEKLFF; DNA: TGTGCCAGCAGTTACTCCCAGGGGAATGAAAAACTGTTTTTT
size: .; J: TRBJ2-3; V: TRBV5-1; D: .; CDR3: CASSLVPSGGGTDTQYF; DNA: TGCGCCAGCAGCTTGGTCCCCTCTGGAGGAGGCACAGATACGCAGTATTTT
size: .; J: TRBJ1-4; V: TRBV2; D: TRBD1; CDR3: CASSRQGINEKLFF; DNA: TGTGCCAGCAGTCGACAGGGGATTAATGAAAAACTGTTTTTT
size: .; J: TRBJ2-5; V: TRBV7-8; D: TRBD2; CDR3: CASSSLAGGPEETQYF; DNA: TGTGCCAGCAGCTCTCTAGCGGGAGGGCCTGAAGAGACCCAGTACTTC
size: once; J: TRBJ2-1; V: TRBV27; D: TRBD2; CDR3: CASRPLADLTNEQFF; DNA: TGTGCCAGCAGGCCACTAGCGGACCTAACCAATGAGCAGTTCTTC
size: .; J: TRBJ2-7; V: TRBV3-1/TRBV3-2; D: TRBD2; CDR3: CASSQFSGTYEQYF; DNA: TGTGCCAGCAGTCAATTTAGCGGGACCTACGAACAGTACTTC
size: .; J: TRBJ1-2; V: TRBV28; D: .; CDR3: CASSRPGRVYGYTF; DNA: TGTGCCAGCAGCCGTCCAGGCAGGGTCTATGGCTACACCTTC
size: .; J: TRBJ2-3; V: TRBV29-1; D: .; CDR3: CSARTQGYFTDTQYF; DNA: TGCAGCGCCCGCACACAGGGTTATTTCACAGATACGCAGTATTTT
size: .; J: TRBJ1-2; V: TRBV7-9; D: .; CDR3: CASSLISAGVDYGYTF; DNA: TGTGCCAGCAGCTTAATATCCGCAGGGGTGGACTATGGCTACACCTTC
size: .; J: TRBJ2-5; V: TRBV19; D: TRBD2; CDR3: CASSSGSGGETQYF; DNA: TGTGCCAGTAGTAGCGGGAGTGGGGGGGAGACCCAGTACTTC
size: .; J: TRBJ2-7; V: TRBV5-1; D: TRBD2; CDR3: CASSPGLVSYEQYF; DNA: TGCGCCAGCAGCCCGGGACTAGTTTCCTACGAGCAGTACTTC
size: .; J: TRBJ1-5; V: TRBV5-1; D: .; CDR3: CASSPGTLDSNQPQHF; DNA: TGCGCCAGCAGCCCCGGGACATTAGATAGCAATCAGCCCCAGCATTTT
size: .; J: TRBJ1-2; V: TRBV7-8; D: .; CDR3: CARTSYGYTF; DNA: TGTGCCAGGACGAGCTATGGCTACACCTTC
size: .; J: TRBJ2-1; V: TRBV11-2; D: .; CDR3: CASSLEVIPSYNEQFF; DNA: TGTGCCAGCAGCTTAGAGGTTATCCCCTCCTACAATGAGCAGTTCTTC
size: .; J: TRBJ2-2; V: TRBV9; D: TRBD2; CDR3: CASSLETSGTGELFF; DNA: TGTGCCAGCAGCCTAGAAACTAGCGGGACCGGGGAGCTGTTTTTT
size: .; J: TRBJ2-1; V: TRBV28; D: .; CDR3: CASSLYPGEQFF; DNA: TGTGCCAGCAGTTTATACCCCGGGGAGCAGTTCTTC
size: .; J: TRBJ1-1; V: TRBV27; D: TRBD1; CDR3: CASSIRGLTEAFF; DNA: TGTGCCAGCAGTATCAGGGGGCTCACTGAAGCTTTCTTT
size: .; J: TRBJ2-1; V: TRBV7-8; D: TRBD2; CDR3: CASSPLRLAGPYNEQFF; DNA: TGTGCCAGCAGCCCCTTACGACTAGCGGGACCGTACAATGAGCAGTTCTTC
size: once; J: TRBJ2-5; V: TRBV9; D: TRBD2; CDR3: CASSVGGLAGVSQYF; DNA: TGTGCCAGCAGCGTAGGGGGACTAGCGGGAGTGTCCCAGTACTTC
size: .; J: TRBJ2-7; V: TRBV28; D: TRBD2; CDR3: CASMGSGRASYEQYF; DNA: TGTGCCAGCATGGGGAGCGGGAGGGCATCCTACGAGCAGTACTTC
size: .; J: TRBJ2-7; V: TRBV14; D: .; CDR3: CASSQGVPPYEQYF; DNA: TGTGCCAGCAGCCAAGGGGTACCTCCCTACGAGCAGTACTTC
size: .; J: TRBJ2-6; V: TRBV5-4; D: TRBD1; CDR3: CASRRGGDGANVLTF; DNA: TGTGCCAGCAGGAGAGGGGGCGATGGGGCCAACGTCCTGACTTTC
size: .; J: TRBJ1-2; V: TRBV5-8; D: .; CDR3: CASSRDFGYTF; DNA: TGTGCCAGCAGCAGGGACTTCGGCTACACCTTC
size: .; J: TRBJ2-6; V: TRBV7-9; D: .; CDR3: CASSASGANVLTF; DNA: TGTGCCAGCAGCGCCTCTGGAGCCAACGTCCTGACTTTC
size: .; J: TRBJ2-1; V: TRBV3-1/TRBV3-2; D: .; CDR3: CASSPRRGAYNEQFF; DNA: TGTGCCAGCAGCCCCCGCCGGGGGGCATACAATGAGCAGTTCTTC
size: .; J: TRBJ1-2; V: TRBV18; D: TRBD1; CDR3: CASSPSFDRGRGGYTF; DNA: TGTGCCAGCTCACCATCCTTTGACAGGGGGAGAGGTGGCTACACCTTC
size: .; J: TRBJ2-1; V: TRBV10-3; D: TRBD2; CDR3: CAISSGTISLIEQFF; DNA: TGTGCCATCAGCTCCGGGACTATATCTTTGATTGAGCAGTTCTTC
size: .; J: TRBJ1-6; V: TRBV6-5; D: .; CDR3: CASRTGGGYSPLHF; DNA: TGTGCCAGCAGAACCGGGGGGGGGTATTCACCCCTCCACTTT
size: .; J: TRBJ2-3; V: TRBV11-2; D: TRBD2; CDR3: CASSFTSGMSDTQYF; DNA: TGTGCCAGCAGCTTTACTAGCGGGATGTCAGATACGCAGTATTTT
size: .; J: TRBJ2-7; V: TRBV2; D: TRBD1; CDR3: CASSLGDRATYEQYF; DNA: TGTGCCAGTTCTTTAGGGGACAGGGCAACCTACGAGCAGTACTTC
size: .; J: TRBJ2-2; V: TRBV27; D: TRBD2; CDR3: CASSLSGLARTGELFF; DNA: TGTGCCAGCAGTTTAAGCGGACTAGCGAGGACCGGGGAGCTGTTTTTT
size: .; J: TRBJ2-5; V: TRBV4-1; D: .; CDR3: CASSQGLQGQETQYF; DNA: TGCGCCAGCAGCCAAGGGTTACAGGGCCAAGAGACCCAGTACTTC
size: .; J: TRBJ2-3; V: TRBV3-1/TRBV3-2; D: TRBD2; CDR3: CASSQPGTSGSTDTQYF; DNA: TGTGCCAGCAGCCAACCCGGGACTAGCGGGAGCACAGATACGCAGTATTTT
size: .; J: TRBJ2-7; V: TRBV7-2; D: TRBD1; CDR3: CASSTRQGIIYEQYF; DNA: TGTGCCAGCAGCACAAGACAGGGTATAATCTACGAGCAGTACTTC
size: .; J: TRBJ1-6; V: TRBV3-1/TRBV3-2; D: TRBD1; CDR3: CASSLGTGNSPLHF; DNA: TGTGCCAGCAGCCTGGGGACAGGGAATTCACCCCTCCACTTT
size: .; J: TRBJ1-2; V: TRBV19; D: .; CDR3: CASSIGGTVGYGYTF; DNA: TGTGCCAGTAGTATAGGGGGCACCGTCGGCTATGGCTACACCTTC
size: .; J: TRBJ2-2; V: TRBV6-4; D: .; CDR3: CASSKLVGTGELFF; DNA: TGTGCCAGCTCCAAGTTGGTTGGCACCGGGGAGCTGTTTTTT
size: .; J: TRBJ1-5; V: TRBV6-1; D: .; CDR3: CASREQRRLSNQPQHF; DNA: TGTGCCAGCAGAGAACAACGACGGCTTAGCAATCAGCCCCAGCATTTT
size: .; J: TRBJ2-4; V: TRBV2; D: TRBD1; CDR3: CASFDRGRGAKNIQYF; DNA: TGTGCCAGCTTTGACAGGGGGAGGGGAGCCAAAAACATTCAGTACTTC
size: .; J: TRBJ2-6; V: TRBV10-3; D: .; CDR3: CAIFGQESSGANVLTF; DNA: TGTGCCATCTTCGGGCAGGAGAGCTCTGGGGCCAACGTCCTGACTTTC
size: .; J: TRBJ2-2; V: TRBV5-6; D: .; CDR3: CASKRPGLSNTGELFF; DNA: TGTGCCAGCAAACGCCCGGGACTTTCGAACACCGGGGAGCTGTTTTTT
size: .; J: TRBJ2-5; V: TRBV4-2; D: .; CDR3: CASSSVREGGGETQYF; DNA: TGTGCCAGCAGCTCCGTGAGGGAAGGGGGGGGTGAGACCCAGTACTTC
size: .; J: TRBJ2-3; V: TRBV5-1; D: .; CDR3: CASSRRQPDTQYF; DNA: TGCGCCAGCAGTCGAAGACAGCCAGATACGCAGTATTTT
size: .; J: TRBJ1-4; V: TRBV20-1; D: TRBD1; CDR3: CSASQPRQGTREKLFF; DNA: TGCAGTGCTAGTCAGCCGCGACAGGGAACCCGTGAAAAACTGTTTTTT